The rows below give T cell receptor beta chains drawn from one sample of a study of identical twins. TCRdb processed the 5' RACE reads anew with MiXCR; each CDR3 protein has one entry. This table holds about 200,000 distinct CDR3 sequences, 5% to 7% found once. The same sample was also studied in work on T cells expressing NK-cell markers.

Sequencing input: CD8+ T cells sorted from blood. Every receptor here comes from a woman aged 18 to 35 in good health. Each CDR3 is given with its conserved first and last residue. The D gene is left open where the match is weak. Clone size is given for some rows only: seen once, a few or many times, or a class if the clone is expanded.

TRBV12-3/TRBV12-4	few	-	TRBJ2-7	CASRGPLGNWSSYEQYF	TGTGCCAGCAGGGGGCCCCTTGGCAACTGGTCCTCCTACGAGCAGTACTTC
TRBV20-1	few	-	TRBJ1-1	CSASELTTTEAFF	TGCAGTGCTAGTGAACTGACAACCACTGAAGCTTTCTTT
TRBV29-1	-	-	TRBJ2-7	CSVEESGGEQYF	TGCAGCGTTGAAGAGTCGGGTGGGGAGCAGTACTTC
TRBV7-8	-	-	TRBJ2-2	CASSLGGSNTGELFF	TGTGCCAGCAGCTTGGGGGGATCGAACACCGGGGAGCTGTTTTTT
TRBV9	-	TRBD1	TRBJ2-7	CASSGGTVPPAEQYF	TGTGCCAGCAGCGGGGGGACAGTACCTCCCGCCGAGCAGTACTTC
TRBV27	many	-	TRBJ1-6	CASSFRQDHSPLHF	TGTGCCAGCAGTTTCCGGCAGGATCATTCACCCCTCCACTTT
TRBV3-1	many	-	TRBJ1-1	CASSQDLTGRTTEAFF	TGTGCCAGCAGCCAAGATTTGACGGGGAGGACAACTGAAGCTTTCTTT
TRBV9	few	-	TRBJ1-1	CASSVGRGTEAFF	TGTGCCAGCAGCGTGGGCAGGGGCACTGAAGCTTTCTTT
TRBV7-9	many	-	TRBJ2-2	CASSSYNQGAGELFF	TGTGCCAGCAGCTCCTATAACCAAGGGGCCGGGGAGCTGTTTTTT
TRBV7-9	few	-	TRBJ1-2	CVSSFTGPSYTF	TGTGTCAGCAGCTTTACCGGGCCAAGCTACACCTTC
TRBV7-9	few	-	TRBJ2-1	CASEAAILPGEQFF	TGTGCCAGCGAAGCGGCGATACTCCCTGGGGAGCAGTTCTTC
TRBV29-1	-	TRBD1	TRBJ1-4	CSVEKRGRGEKLFF	TGCAGCGTTGAAAAAAGGGGGCGCGGTGAAAAACTGTTTTTT
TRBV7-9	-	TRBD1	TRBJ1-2	CASSQPGRDRSSYGYTF	TGTGCCAGCAGCCAACCCGGAAGGGACAGATCTTCTTATGGCTACACCTTC
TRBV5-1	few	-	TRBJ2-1	CASRVGMVDEQFF	TGCGCCAGCAGGGTGGGGATGGTGGATGAGCAGTTCTTC
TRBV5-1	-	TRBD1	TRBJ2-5	CASSSDRGKETQYF	TGCGCCAGCAGCTCGGACAGGGGAAAAGAGACCCAGTACTTC
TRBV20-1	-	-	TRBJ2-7	CSARLGDPYEQYF	TGCAGTGCTAGGCTTGGTGACCCCTACGAGCAGTACTTC
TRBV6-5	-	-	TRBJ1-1	CASSYFKGTEAFF	TGTGCCAGCAGTTACTTCAAAGGCACTGAAGCTTTCTTT
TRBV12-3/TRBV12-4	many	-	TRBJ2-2	CASTLEGFWDTGELFF	TGTGCCAGCACCCTTGAAGGGTTCTGGGACACCGGGGAGCTGTTTTTT
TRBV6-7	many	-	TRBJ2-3	CASNIGRLITDTQYF	TGTGCCAGCAACATAGGGAGACTTATCACAGATACGCAGTATTTT
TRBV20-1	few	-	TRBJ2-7	CSASPIFEQYF	TGCAGTGCTAGCCCGATATTCGAGCAGTACTTC
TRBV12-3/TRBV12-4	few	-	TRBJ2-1	CASTSPWGNEQFF	TGTGCCAGCACCTCTCCTTGGGGGAATGAGCAGTTCTTC
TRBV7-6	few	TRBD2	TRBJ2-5	CASSLRTSGGAGETQYF	TGTGCCAGCAGCTTACGGACTAGCGGGGGGGCCGGGGAGACCCAGTACTTC
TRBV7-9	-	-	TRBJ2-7	CASSSQLRNYYEQYF	TGTGCCAGCAGCTCTCAGCTACGGAACTACTACGAGCAGTACTTC
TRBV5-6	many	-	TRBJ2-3	CASSHARREPGTQYF	TGTGCCAGCAGCCACGCTAGGCGCGAGCCGGGTACGCAGTATTTT
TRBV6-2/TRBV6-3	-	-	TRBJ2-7	CASSYPREAVPYEQYF	TGTGCCAGCAGTTACCCGAGGGAAGCGGTCCCCTACGAGCAGTACTTC
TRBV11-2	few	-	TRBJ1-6	CASSLDPGGGPYNSPLHF	TGTGCCAGCAGCTTGGATCCTGGGGGAGGCCCCTATAATTCACCCCTCCACTTT
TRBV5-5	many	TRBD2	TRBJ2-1	CASNRRASGAPEQFF	TGTGCCAGCAACCGGAGGGCTAGCGGTGCGCCCGAGCAGTTCTTC
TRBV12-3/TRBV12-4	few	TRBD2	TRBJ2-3	CASSTTTSRNTQYF	TGTGCCAGCAGTACAACGACTAGCCGGAATACGCAGTATTTT
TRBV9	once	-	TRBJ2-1	CASSVVGHRANEQFF	TGTGCCAGCAGCGTAGTGGGACACCGAGCGAATGAGCAGTTCTTC
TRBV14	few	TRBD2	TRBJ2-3	CASSQVASGGPTDTQYF	TGTGCCAGCAGCCAAGTTGCTAGCGGGGGCCCCACAGATACGCAGTATTTT
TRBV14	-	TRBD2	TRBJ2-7	CASSQFIGTSGRNYRGEQYF	TGTGCCAGCAGCCAATTTATCGGGACTAGCGGGAGAAATTATCGGGGCGAGCAGTACTTC
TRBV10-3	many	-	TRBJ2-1	CAISESPQSGFEQFF	TGTGCCATCAGTGAGTCCCCTCAAAGCGGATTTGAGCAGTTCTTC
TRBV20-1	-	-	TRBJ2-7	CSAPDPRVSYEQYF	TGCAGTGCTCCTGACCCACGCGTCTCCTACGAGCAGTACTTC
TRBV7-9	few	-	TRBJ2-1	CASSAPGKVYNEQFF	TGTGCCAGCAGTGCTCCAGGGAAGGTCTACAATGAGCAGTTCTTC
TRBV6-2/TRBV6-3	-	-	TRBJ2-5	CATFGGSETQYF	TGTGCTACGTTTGGGGGTTCAGAGACCCAGTACTTC
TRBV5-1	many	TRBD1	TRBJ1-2	CASSPSGQGDGYTF	TGCGCCAGCAGCCCTTCCGGACAGGGGGATGGCTACACCTTC
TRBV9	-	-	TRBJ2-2	CASSGPPGELFF	TGTGCCAGCAGCGGCCCTCCCGGGGAGCTGTTTTTT
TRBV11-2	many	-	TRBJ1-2	CASSTDRSHFNYGYTF	TGTGCCAGCAGCACCGACAGGAGTCATTTTAACTATGGCTACACCTTC
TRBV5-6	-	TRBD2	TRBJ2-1	CASSGVGLAYNEQFF	TGTGCCAGCAGCGGGGTGGGACTAGCGTACAATGAGCAGTTCTTC
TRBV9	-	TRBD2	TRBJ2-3	CASSGPGTSGASGVDTQYF	TGTGCCAGCAGCGGGCCCGGGACTAGCGGGGCTTCCGGGGTAGATACGCAGTATTTT
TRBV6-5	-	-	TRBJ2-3	CASSYPGTDTQYF	TGTGCCAGCAGTTACCCGGGCACAGATACGCAGTATTTT